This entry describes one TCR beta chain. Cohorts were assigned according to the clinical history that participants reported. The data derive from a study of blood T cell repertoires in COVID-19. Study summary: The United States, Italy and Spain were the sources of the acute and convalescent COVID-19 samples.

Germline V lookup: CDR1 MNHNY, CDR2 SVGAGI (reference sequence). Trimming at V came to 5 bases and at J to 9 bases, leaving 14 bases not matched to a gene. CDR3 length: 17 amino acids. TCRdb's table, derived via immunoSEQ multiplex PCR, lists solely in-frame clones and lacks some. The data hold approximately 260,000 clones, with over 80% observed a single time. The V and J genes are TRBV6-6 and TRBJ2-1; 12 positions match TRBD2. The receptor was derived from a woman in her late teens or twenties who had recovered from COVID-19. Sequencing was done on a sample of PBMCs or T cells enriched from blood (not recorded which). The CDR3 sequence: CASSPTPPSGRATEQFF. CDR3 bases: TGTGCCAGCAGTCCTACTCCGCCTAGCGGGAGGGCCACTGAGCAGTTCTTC.